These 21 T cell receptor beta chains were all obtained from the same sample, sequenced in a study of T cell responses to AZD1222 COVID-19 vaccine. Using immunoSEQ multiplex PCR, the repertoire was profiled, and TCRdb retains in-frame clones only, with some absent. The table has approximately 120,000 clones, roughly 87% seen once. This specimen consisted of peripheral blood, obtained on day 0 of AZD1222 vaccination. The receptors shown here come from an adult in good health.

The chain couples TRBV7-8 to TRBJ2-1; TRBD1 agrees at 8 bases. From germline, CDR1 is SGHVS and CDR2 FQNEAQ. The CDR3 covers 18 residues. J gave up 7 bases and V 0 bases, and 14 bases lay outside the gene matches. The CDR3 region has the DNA TGTGCCAGCAGCTTAGCCCCCTTCCGGCAGGGGGCTCGTAATGAGCAGTTCTTC. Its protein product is CASSLAPFRQGARNEQFF.

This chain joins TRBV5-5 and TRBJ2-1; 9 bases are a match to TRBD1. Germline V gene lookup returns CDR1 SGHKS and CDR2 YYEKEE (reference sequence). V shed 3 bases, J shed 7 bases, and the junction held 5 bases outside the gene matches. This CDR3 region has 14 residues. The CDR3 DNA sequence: TGTGCCAGCAGCTCGTGGGACAGGGTAAATGAGCAGTTCTTC. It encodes CASSSWDRVNEQFF.

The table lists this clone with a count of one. The DNA of the CDR3 is TGTGCCAGCAGTTCGGGGGGGACATACTATGGCTACACCTTC. It encodes CASSSGGTYYGYTF. This chain uses TRBV28 with TRBJ1-2, with a possible D match to TRBD1 (6 bases). In germline, CDR1 is MDHEN, CDR2 SYDVKM. The CDR3 is made up of 14 amino acids. Trimming took 4 bases from V and 3 from J, leaving 12 bases between them.

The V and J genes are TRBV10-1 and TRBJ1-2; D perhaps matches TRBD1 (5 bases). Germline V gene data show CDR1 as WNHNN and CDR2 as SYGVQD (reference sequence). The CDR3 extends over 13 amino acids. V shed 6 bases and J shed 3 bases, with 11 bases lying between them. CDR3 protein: CASSPQAYYGYTF. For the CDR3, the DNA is TGCGCCAGCAGCCCACAGGCCTACTATGGCTACACCTTC.

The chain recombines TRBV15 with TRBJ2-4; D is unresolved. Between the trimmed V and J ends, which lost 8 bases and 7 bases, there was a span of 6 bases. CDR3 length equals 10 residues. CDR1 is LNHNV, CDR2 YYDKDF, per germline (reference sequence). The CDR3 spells CATGTNIQYF. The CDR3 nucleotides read TGTGCCACCGGAACCAACATTCAGTACTTC.

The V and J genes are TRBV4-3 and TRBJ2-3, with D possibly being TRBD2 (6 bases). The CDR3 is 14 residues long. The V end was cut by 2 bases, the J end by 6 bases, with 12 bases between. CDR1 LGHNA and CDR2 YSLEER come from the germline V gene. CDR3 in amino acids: CASSQSGVGDTQYF. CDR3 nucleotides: TGCGCCAGCAGCCAATCGGGGGTCGGTGATACGCAGTATTTT.

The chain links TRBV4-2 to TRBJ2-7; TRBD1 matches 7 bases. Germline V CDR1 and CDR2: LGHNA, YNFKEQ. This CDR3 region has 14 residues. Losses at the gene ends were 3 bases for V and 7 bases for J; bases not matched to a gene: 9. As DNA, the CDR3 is TGTGCCAGCAGCCAGCCAGGGGGTGACTATGAGCAGTACTTC. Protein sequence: CASSQPGGDYEQYF.

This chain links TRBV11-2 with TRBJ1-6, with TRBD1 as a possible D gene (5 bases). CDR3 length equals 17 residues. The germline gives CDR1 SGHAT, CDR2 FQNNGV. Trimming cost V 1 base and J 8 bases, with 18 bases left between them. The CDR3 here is CASSLVSVGGRDSPLHF. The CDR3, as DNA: TGTGCCAGCAGCTTAGTTTCTGTGGGTGGCAGGGATTCACCCCTCCACTTT.

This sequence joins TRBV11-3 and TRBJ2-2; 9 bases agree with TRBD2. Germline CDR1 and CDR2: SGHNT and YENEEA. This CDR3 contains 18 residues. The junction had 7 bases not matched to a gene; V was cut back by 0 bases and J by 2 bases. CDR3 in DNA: TGTGCCAGCAGCTTAGATCGTTGGGGGACTAGCAACACCGGGGAGCTGTTTTTT. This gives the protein CASSLDRWGTSNTGELFF.

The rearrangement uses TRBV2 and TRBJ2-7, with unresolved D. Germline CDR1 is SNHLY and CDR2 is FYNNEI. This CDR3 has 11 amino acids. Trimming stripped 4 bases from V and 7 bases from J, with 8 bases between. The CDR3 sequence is CASSVSWEQYF. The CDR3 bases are TGTGCCAGCAGTGTCTCCTGGGAGCAGTACTTC.

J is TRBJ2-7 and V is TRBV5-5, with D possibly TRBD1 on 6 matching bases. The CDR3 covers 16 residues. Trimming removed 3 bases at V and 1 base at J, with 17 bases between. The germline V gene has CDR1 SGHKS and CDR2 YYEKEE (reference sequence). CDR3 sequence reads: CASSWVGGHDSYEQYF. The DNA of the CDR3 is TGTGCCAGCAGCTGGGTTGGGGGCCACGATTCCTACGAGCAGTACTTC.

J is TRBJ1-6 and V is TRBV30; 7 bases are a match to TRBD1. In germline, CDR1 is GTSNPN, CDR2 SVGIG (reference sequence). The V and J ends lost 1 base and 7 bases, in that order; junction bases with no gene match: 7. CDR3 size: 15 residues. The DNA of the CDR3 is TGTGCCTGGAGTGCCGACAGGGTGGTCAATTCACCCCTCCACTTT. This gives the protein CAWSADRVVNSPLHF.

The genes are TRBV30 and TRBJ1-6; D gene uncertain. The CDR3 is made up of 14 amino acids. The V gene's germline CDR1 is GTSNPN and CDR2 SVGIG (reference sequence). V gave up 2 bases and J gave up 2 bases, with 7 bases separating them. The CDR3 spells CAWSIGPYNSPLHF. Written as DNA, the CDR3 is TGTGCCTGGAGTATCGGCCCCTATAATTCACCCCTCCACTTT.

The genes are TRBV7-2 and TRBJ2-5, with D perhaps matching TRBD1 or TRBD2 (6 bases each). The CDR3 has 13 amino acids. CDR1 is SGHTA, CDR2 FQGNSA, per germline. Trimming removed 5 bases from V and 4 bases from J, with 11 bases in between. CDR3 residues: CASSASGAETQYF. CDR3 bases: TGTGCCAGCAGCGCGTCGGGGGCAGAGACCCAGTACTTC.

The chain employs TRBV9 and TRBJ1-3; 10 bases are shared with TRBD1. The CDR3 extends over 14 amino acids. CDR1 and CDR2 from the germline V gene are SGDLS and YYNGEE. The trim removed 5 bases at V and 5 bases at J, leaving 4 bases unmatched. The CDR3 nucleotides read TGTGCCAGCAGTGGGGACAGGGGCAGAAACACCATATATTTT. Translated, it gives CASSGDRGRNTIYF.

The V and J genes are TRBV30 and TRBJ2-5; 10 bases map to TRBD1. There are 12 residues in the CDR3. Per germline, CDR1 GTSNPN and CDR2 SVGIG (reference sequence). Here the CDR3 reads CAGTGDEETQYF. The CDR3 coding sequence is TGTGCGGGGACAGGGGACGAAGAGACCCAGTACTTC.

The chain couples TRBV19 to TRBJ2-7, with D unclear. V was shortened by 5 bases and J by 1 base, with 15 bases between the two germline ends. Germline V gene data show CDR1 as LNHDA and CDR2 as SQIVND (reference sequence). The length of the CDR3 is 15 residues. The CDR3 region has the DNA TGTGCCAGTAGTCTCGAAAACTCTCCATCCTACGAGCAGTACTTC. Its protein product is CASSLENSPSYEQYF.

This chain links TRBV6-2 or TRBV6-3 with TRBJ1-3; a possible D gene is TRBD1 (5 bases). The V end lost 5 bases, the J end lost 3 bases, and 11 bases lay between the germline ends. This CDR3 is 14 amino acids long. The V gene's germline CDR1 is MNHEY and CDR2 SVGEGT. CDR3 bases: TGTGCCAGCAGTCCCGGACACTATGGAAACACCATATATTTT. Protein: CASSPGHYGNTIYF.

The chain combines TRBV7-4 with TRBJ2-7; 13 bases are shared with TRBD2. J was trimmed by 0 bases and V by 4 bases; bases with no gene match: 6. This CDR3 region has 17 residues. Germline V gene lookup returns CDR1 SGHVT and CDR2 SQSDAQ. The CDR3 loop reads CASSSGLAGCYSYEQYF. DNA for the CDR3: TGTGCCAGCAGCTCGGGACTAGCGGGGTGCTACTCCTACGAGCAGTACTTC.

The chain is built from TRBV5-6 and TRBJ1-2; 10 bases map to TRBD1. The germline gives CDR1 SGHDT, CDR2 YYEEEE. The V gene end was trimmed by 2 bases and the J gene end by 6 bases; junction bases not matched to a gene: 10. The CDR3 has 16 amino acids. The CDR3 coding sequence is TGTGCCAGCAGCTTACCCGGGACAGGGGCTTCTAATGGCTACACCTTC. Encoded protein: CASSLPGTGASNGYTF.

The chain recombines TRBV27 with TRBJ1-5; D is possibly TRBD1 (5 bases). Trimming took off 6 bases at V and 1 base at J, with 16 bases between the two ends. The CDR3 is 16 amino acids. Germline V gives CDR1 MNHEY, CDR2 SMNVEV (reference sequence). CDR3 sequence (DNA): TGTGCCAGCAGAACCACAAGGGGAGGAAGCAATCAGCCCCAGCATTTT. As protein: CASRTTRGGSNQPQHF.